This T cell receptor (beta chain) stems from a study of T-cell memory formation after mild COVID-19. Worth noting for this clonotype: The conserved phenylalanine or tryptophan normally closing the CDR3 is absent here, so this likely arose from a read error.

Constant-segment primers served in 5'RACE that generated TCR alpha and TCR beta cDNA libraries bearing sample barcodes and UMIs. TCRdb fed the 5' RACE reads into MiXCR, producing one record per CDR3 protein. The sample contains roughly 400,000 distinct CDR3 sequences, about a sixth of which appear only once. Sequences were obtained from PBMCs or a T cell subset sorted from them (not recorded which). The clonotype originates from a young man who had mild COVID-19 (a few samples of this study predate the infection). Cell type and time point are not known.

Written as DNA, the CDR3 is TGTGCCAGCGGACACCTAACCTCAGCGGGGGGCTCCAATGAGCAGTTCTTA. This sequence encodes CASGHLTSAGGSNEQFL. The gene calls are TRBV11-2 and TRBJ2-1; 9 bases align to TRBD2. This CDR3 is 17 amino acids long. Germline V lookup: CDR1 SGHAT, CDR2 FQNNGV. J gave up 6 bases and V 8 bases, and 17 bases lay outside the gene matches.